A single sample gave rise to the 22 T cell receptor beta chains below, sequenced in a study of OX40 agonist ivuxolimab in advanced cancers. Libraries were prepared by immunoSEQ multiplex PCR; TCRdb keeps only in-frame clonotypes and omits some of them. This sample yields about 50,000 clones, of which 70% to 80% are seen a single time; 1.5% to 2% belongs to the top ten. This sample comprised CD4+ or CD8+ T cells sorted from blood, obtained in a trial of the OX40 agonist ivuxolimab. The receptors shown here come from an adult with an advanced solid tumor such as melanoma, head and neck, liver or kidney cancer.

The chain links TRBV6-5 to TRBJ1-1, with D possibly being TRBD1 (5 bases). Germline-derived CDR1 and CDR2 are MNHEY and SVGAGI. V lost 2 bases and J lost 4, with 11 bases in between. The CDR3 has 14 residues. CDR3 amino acids: CASSYGFGGTEAFF. The CDR3 nucleotides read TGTGCCAGCAGTTACGGGTTTGGGGGCACTGAAGCTTTCTTT.

The chain links TRBV10-2 to TRBJ2-3, with 11 bases lining up with TRBD2. J was trimmed by 2 bases and V by 6 bases; bases with no gene match: 4. Per the germline V gene, CDR1 is WSHSY and CDR2 is SAAADI. The CDR3 extends over 15 amino acids. CDR3 sequence: CASRGTSGLTDTQYF. The DNA of the CDR3 is TGCGCCAGCAGGGGGACTAGCGGCCTCACAGATACGCAGTATTTT.

The chain has TRBV28 and TRBJ1-1; possible D gene TRBD1, 6 bases. The CDR3 contains 14 residues. Deletions cut 7 bases from V and 3 bases from J, with 15 bases between. Germline CDR1 MDHEN, CDR2 SYDVKM. The DNA of the CDR3 is TGTGCCAGCAACGGAGGGGGAGTCGACACTGAAGCTTTCTTT. It is translated as CASNGGGVDTEAFF.

The chain recombines TRBV11-2 with TRBJ2-5; D perhaps matches TRBD1 (6 bases). Germline V gene data show CDR1 as SGHAT and CDR2 as FQNNGV. The CDR3 totals 15 residues. Trimming removed 0 bases at V and 9 bases at J, with 17 bases between. The CDR3 loop is CASSLEGARLVAQYF. The CDR3 DNA reads as TGTGCCAGCAGCTTAGAGGGGGCCCGGTTGGTGGCCCAGTACTTC. Filled out from reference TRBV11-2 and TRBJ2-5, the complete variable domain reads EAGVAQSPRYKIIEKRQSVAFWCNPISGHATLYWYQQILGQGPKLLIQFQNNGVVDDSQLPKDRFSAERLKGVDSTLKIQPAKLEDSAVYLCASSLEGARLVAQYFGPGTRLLVL.

The chain joins TRBV6-1 to TRBJ2-3; no definite D call. Trimming took 1 base from V and 1 from J, leaving 9 bases between them. This CDR3 spans 15 amino acids. Germline CDR1 and CDR2: MNHNS and SASEGT. As DNA, the CDR3 is TGTGCCAGCAGTGAAGACGGGCAGGGCACAGATACGCAGTATTTT. Its translation: CASSEDGQGTDTQYF.

The chain uses TRBV15 and TRBJ1-1; no definite D call. CDR3 length: 14 amino acids. Trimming took 0 bases from V and 2 from J, leaving 7 bases between them. CDR1 is LNHNV and CDR2 is YYDKDF in the germline V gene (reference sequence). CDR3 protein: CATSRDLVNTEAFF. The CDR3 DNA reads TGTGCCACCAGCAGAGATCTGGTAAACACTGAAGCTTTCTTT.

This chain uses TRBV25-1 with TRBJ2-2; D call uncertain. CDR3 size: 15 residues. The germline V gene encodes CDR1 MGHDK and CDR2 SYGVNS. Between the trimmed V and J ends, which lost 5 bases and 1 base, there was a span of 11 bases. CDR3 residues: CASSPVRRNTGELFF. The DNA for the CDR3 is TGTGCCAGCAGTCCCGTCAGGAGGAACACCGGGGAGCTGTTTTTT. Combining the CDR3 with reference TRBV25-1 and TRBJ2-2 gives the whole variable domain EADIYQTPRYLVIGTGKKITLECSQTMGHDKMYWYQQDPGMELHLIHYSYGVNSTEKGDLSSESTVSRIRTEHFPLTLESARPSHTSQYLCASSPVRRNTGELFFGEGSRLTVL.

Comment on this clone: Other DNA sequences of this sample code for an identical CDR3. The chain uses TRBV5-8 and TRBJ2-5; D perhaps matches TRBD1 (5 bases). V was clipped by 8 bases and J by 2 bases, with 16 bases between them. From germline, CDR1 is SGHTS and CDR2 YDEGEE. This CDR3 comprises 14 residues. CDR3 loop: CASSRDSVQETQYF. The CDR3, as DNA: TGTGCCAGTAGCCGCGACAGTGTACAAGAGACCCAGTACTTC.

This clone was recorded only once. The chain couples TRBV27 to TRBJ1-2, with TRBD1 matching 7 bases. From germline, CDR1 is MNHEY and CDR2 SMNVEV (reference sequence). The CDR3 consists of 17 residues. V was clipped by 4 bases and J by 8 bases; unmatched bases: 19. The CDR3 DNA is TGTGCCAGCAGTTCCTTCGGCACAGGGGCCTCGGGAAAGGGCTACACCTTC. This gives the protein CASSSFGTGASGKGYTF.

The chain is built from TRBV7-2 and TRBJ1-3; D is possibly TRBD1 (6 bases). Between the trimmed V and J ends, which lost 5 bases and 0 bases, there was a span of 14 bases. The CDR3 runs to 16 residues. Germline assignment: CDR1 SGHTA and CDR2 FQGNSA. CDR3 nucleotides: TGTGCCAGCAGCCCCCGGGGACAAAGCTCTGGAAACACCATATATTTT. This gives the protein CASSPRGQSSGNTIYF.

This clone was detected a few times. The gene calls are TRBV19 and TRBJ1-5, with TRBD1 matching over 9 bases. Germline V gene sequence: CDR1 LNHDA, CDR2 SQIVND (reference sequence). There are 17 residues in the CDR3. The V and J ends lost 5 bases and 4 bases, in that order; junction bases with no gene match: 12. This CDR3 is CASSERQGVVFNQPQHF. In DNA form, the CDR3 reads TGTGCCAGTAGTGAACGACAGGGGGTCGTGTTTAATCAGCCCCAGCATTTT.

CDR3 residues: CASSLFDRLVYGYTF. The CDR3, as DNA: TGTGCCAGCAGCTTGTTTGACCGGTTGGTCTATGGCTACACCTTC. The chain links TRBV7-9 to TRBJ1-2; D gene ambiguous. The CDR3 sequence is 15 residues long. Trimming removed 3 bases at V and 4 bases at J, with 15 bases between. The V gene's germline CDR1 is SEHNR and CDR2 FQNEAQ (reference sequence).

V is TRBV14 and J is TRBJ1-3; D is perhaps TRBD1 (5 bases). The germline CDR1 and CDR2 sequences are SGHDN and FVKESK. Trimming left V 4 bases short and J 2 bases short, with 6 bases between. This CDR3 has 13 amino acids. The CDR3 region has the DNA TGTGCCAGCAGCCGGGGGGCTGGAAACACCATATATTTT. Its protein is CASSRGAGNTIYF.

V gene TRBV7-2 combines with J gene TRBJ2-5; D might be TRBD1 (6 bases). CDR3 length equals 15 residues. The germline V gene has CDR1 SGHTA and CDR2 FQGNSA. V lost 5 bases to trimming and J lost 5 bases, with 18 bases between them. CDR3 bases: TGTGCCAGCAGCAGAGTAGGGGGTTGGGTTGAGACCCAGTACTTC. Translated: CASSRVGGWVETQYF. Drawing the rest from reference TRBV7-2 and TRBJ2-5, the complete variable domain is GAGVSQSPSNKVTEKGKDVELRCDPISGHTALYWYRQSLGQGLEFLIYFQGNSAPDKSGLPSDRFSAERTGGSVSTLTIQRTQQEDSAVYLCASSRVGGWVETQYFGPGTRLLVL.

The V call is TRBV9, the J call TRBJ1-1, with TRBD1 as a possible D gene (5 bases). Germline-derived CDR1 and CDR2 are SGDLS and YYNGEE. The CDR3 totals 14 residues. The germline V and J ends were trimmed by 6 bases and 5 bases, with 17 bases remaining between them. In DNA, the CDR3 is TGTGCCAGCACTTCGCGGGGGTCGGGGACTGAAGCTTTCTTT. This gives the protein CASTSRGSGTEAFF.

CDR3 residues: CASSSGTSSRQYF. The CDR3 bases are TGTGCCAGCAGCTCCGGGACTAGCAGTAGGCAGTATTTT. The chain carries TRBV11-3 and TRBJ2-3, with 9 bases that match TRBD2. The CDR3 runs to 13 residues. CDR1 is SGHNT, CDR2 YENEEA, per germline. V shed 4 bases, J shed 11 bases, and the junction held 7 bases outside the gene matches.

The rearrangement uses TRBV30 and TRBJ1-6; TRBD1 agrees at 9 bases. V shed 7 bases and J 8 bases; nucleotides not matched to a gene: 9. This CDR3 has 14 residues. Germline V gene sequence: CDR1 GTSNPN, CDR2 SVGIG (reference sequence). CDR3 protein: CALIGQGSYSPLHF. In nucleotides, the CDR3 is TGTGCCTTGATCGGACAGGGGAGCTATTCACCCCTCCACTTT.

V is TRBV6-4 and J is TRBJ1-6; D is possibly TRBD1 (6 bases). Germline lookup yields CDR1 MRHNA and CDR2 SNTAGT. V lost 0 bases to trimming and J lost 7 bases, with 13 bases between them. The CDR3 has 16 amino acids. The CDR3 region has the DNA TGTGCCAGCAGTGACTCGGCGACAGGTGGGAATTCACCCCTCCACTTT. It translates to CASSDSATGGNSPLHF.

The chain recombines TRBV10-3 with TRBJ1-1, with a possible D match to TRBD1 (6 bases). This CDR3 spans 13 amino acids. Germline CDR1 ENHRY, CDR2 SYGVKD. V lost 3 bases, J lost 1 base, and 6 bases lay in between. The CDR3 here is CAISEQGNTEAFF. The CDR3, as DNA: TGTGCCATCAGTGAACAGGGGAACACTGAAGCTTTCTTT.

V usage is TRBV7-3 and J usage is TRBJ2-5, with D perhaps matching TRBD1 or TRBD2 (6 bases each). The CDR3 has 13 amino acids. CDR1 is SGHTA and CDR2 is FQGTGA in the germline V gene. The ends were cut back, 5 bases at V and 5 bases at J, with 12 bases in the middle. DNA of the CDR3: TGTGCCAGCAGCCCAACAGGGAGGGAGACCCAGTACTTC. This codes for CASSPTGRETQYF. The full variable domain, completed using reference TRBV7-3 and TRBJ2-5, is GAGVSQTPSNKVTEKGKYVELRCDPISGHTALYWYRQSLGQGPEFLIYFQGTGAADDSGLPNDRFFAVRPEGSVSTLKIQRTERGDSAVYLCASSPTGRETQYFGPGTRLLVL.

The V gene is TRBV21-1, the J gene TRBJ2-7; the D segment call TRBD1 is taken from the table without a DNA check. TRBV21-1 is described as a pseudogene. This CDR3 contains 14 residues. CDR3 in DNA: TGTGCCAGCAGCCCGACAGGAACTAAACGCGAGCAGTACTTC. It codes for CASSPTGTKREQYF.

Comment on this clone: Distinct nucleotide sequences in the sample also encode this CDR3. The chain uses TRBV7-6 and TRBJ1-2; 7 nucleotides line up with TRBD1. The CDR3 extends over 14 amino acids. The ends lost 8 bases at V and 4 bases at J; junction bases unmatched: 10. The V gene's germline CDR1 is SGHVS and CDR2 FNYEAQ. CDR3 DNA sequence: TGTGCCAGCTCGAGAGGGGCAGGGGGCTATGGCTACACCTTC. Amino acids: CASSRGAGGYGYTF.